This T cell receptor (beta chain) emerged from a study of blood T cells in healthy people across ages. Caucasian individuals from Russia who were healthy and aged about 6 to 95 acted as donors. The sample, roughly 9.5 milliliters of peripheral blood, was drawn from each donor. Using a J-beta primer mix together with a sample-barcoded 5' primer, a second PCR was run for roughly 7 to 12 cycles. TCRdb ran MiXCR on the 5' RACE reads and lists one entry per CDR3 protein. The sample has under 800,000 distinct CDR3 sequences, around 46% seen once. The CDR3 is made up of 12 amino acids. Trimming shortened V by 1 base and J by 1 base, and 0 bases separated the two germline ends. Germline V lookup: CDR1 KGHDR, CDR2 SFDVKD. This clonotype was seen a handful of times.

The chain uses TRBV24-1 and TRBJ1-2; D not certain. The sequenced material came from blood. The clonotype originates from a woman aged 55-69 years in good health. The CDR3 sequence is CATSDFNYGYTF. CDR3 nucleotide sequence: TGTGCCACCAGTGATTTTAACTATGGCTACACCTTC.